These 17 T cell receptor beta chains share one sample of origin, sequenced in a study of blood T cell repertoires in COVID-19. Profiling relied on immunoSEQ multiplex PCR, and the TCRdb table lists in-frame clones only, not all of them. The table records over 100,000 clones, 80% to 85% of them present only once. Sequences were obtained from peripheral blood. The receptors were gathered from a man aged 65 to 85 with acute or convalescent COVID-19.

This clone has only one observation. This chain's CDR3 is CASSLWSDGYTF. Written as DNA, the CDR3 is TGCGCCAGCAGCTTGTGGAGCGATGGCTACACCTTC. The chain is built from TRBV5-1 and TRBJ1-2; no definite D call. Germline CDR1 is SGHRS and CDR2 is YFSETQ. Trimming stripped 1 base from V and 6 bases from J, with 7 bases between. CDR3 length: 12 amino acids.

This chain links TRBV18 with TRBJ2-1; TRBD2 might be the D (6 bases). With 2 bases removed from V and 7 bases from J, the gap between germline ends came to 15 bases. CDR1 and CDR2 (germline): KGHSH, LQKENI. The CDR3 runs to 15 residues. The CDR3 spells CASSPAGMARNEQFF. In nucleotides, the CDR3 is TGTGCCAGCTCACCAGCGGGGATGGCGAGGAATGAGCAGTTCTTC.

This chain connects TRBV7-9 to TRBJ1-1; TRBD1 is a possible D gene (6 bases). The CDR3 is 14 amino acids. Germline CDR1 SEHNR, CDR2 FQNEAQ (reference sequence). Trimming left V 1 base short and J 6 bases short, with 12 bases between. CDR3 sequence (DNA): TGTGCCAGCAGCTTAGGTCAGGGGTTGGCTGAAGCTTTCTTT. This encodes CASSLGQGLAEAFF.

The chain uses TRBV6-5 and TRBJ2-3; TRBD1 matches at 9 bases. CDR1 and CDR2 from the germline V gene are MNHEY and SVGAGI. V shed 6 bases, J shed 5 bases, and the junction held 9 bases outside the gene matches. The CDR3 runs to 15 residues. The CDR3 nucleotides are TGTGCCAGCAGCCAGGGACAGGGAAATGTAGATACGCAGTATTTT. Its translation: CASSQGQGNVDTQYF.

The V gene is TRBV5-1, the J gene TRBJ1-5; a weak D match, TRBD1 (5 bases). Germline V gene lookup returns CDR1 SGHRS and CDR2 YFSETQ. Deletions cut 0 bases from V and 4 bases from J, with 11 bases between. This CDR3 is 15 amino acids long. Here the CDR3 reads CASSLDPGGNQPQHF. Written as DNA, the CDR3 is TGCGCCAGCAGCTTGGATCCCGGGGGAAATCAGCCCCAGCATTTT.

V and J are TRBV30 and TRBJ1-6; a weak D match, TRBD1 (5 bases). The V and J ends lost 3 bases and 7 bases respectively, with 10 bases between them. There are 13 residues in the CDR3. Germline V gives CDR1 GTSNPN, CDR2 SVGIG (reference sequence). The CDR3, as DNA: TGTGCCTGGAGATTGGGGGGGAATTCACCCCTCCACTTT. Translation: CAWRLGGNSPLHF.

The V call is TRBV6-6, the J call TRBJ1-6; TRBD1 agrees at 8 bases. This CDR3 has 13 residues. Germline CDR1 is MNHNY and CDR2 is SVGAGI (reference sequence). The V segment lost 6 bases and the J segment 9 bases; nucleotides outside the gene matches: 4. CDR3 sequence (DNA): TGTGCCAGCAGGGACAGGGAAGGTTCACCCCTCCACTTT. This codes for CASRDREGSPLHF.

The chain couples TRBV27 to TRBJ1-6, with TRBD1 identical over 7 bases. V shed 4 bases and J 10 bases; nucleotides not matched to a gene: 7. CDR1 MNHEY and CDR2 SMNVEV come from the germline V gene (reference sequence). CDR3 length: 14 amino acids. CDR3 bases: TGTGCCAGCAGTTCCACAGGGGCAAGGTCACCCCTCCACTTT. It translates to CASSSTGARSPLHF.

The genes are TRBV7-9 and TRBJ1-4, with 7 bases matching TRBD1. The CDR3 has 16 amino acids. Germline assignment: CDR1 SEHNR and CDR2 FQNEAQ (reference sequence). V was pared by 7 bases and J by 5 bases, with 13 bases of the junction left unmatched. The CDR3 sequence is CASNKGAAIANEKLFF. The CDR3 DNA reads TGTGCCAGCAACAAGGGGGCGGCCATCGCCAATGAAAAACTGTTTTTT.

The CDR3 loop reads CASTTSGIAYNEQFF. The CDR3 nucleotides read TGTGCCAGCACAACTAGCGGGATCGCATACAATGAGCAGTTCTTC. The rearrangement joins TRBV25-1 to TRBJ2-1; 10 nucleotides match TRBD2. CDR3 length equals 15 residues. CDR1 and CDR2 from the germline V gene are MGHDK and SYGVNS. V shed 7 bases and J 4 bases; nucleotides not matched to a gene: 7.

This chain connects TRBV9 to TRBJ1-2; the match to TRBD1 covers 9 bases. This CDR3 comprises 13 residues. Trimming cost V 0 bases and J 6 bases; bases outside gene matches: 0. Germline V gives CDR1 SGDLS, CDR2 YYNGEE. In DNA form, the CDR3 reads TGTGCCAGCAGCGTAGGGACAGGGGATGGCTACACCTTC. Protein sequence: CASSVGTGDGYTF.

This clone has more than one count but fewer than ten. The gene calls are TRBV5-1 and TRBJ2-7, with a tentative D call TRBD1 (8 bases). This CDR3 has 14 residues. Germline V gene lookup returns CDR1 SGHRS and CDR2 YFSETQ. The V end lost 4 bases, the J end lost 4 bases, and 15 bases lay between the germline ends. The CDR3 spells CASSGTGGEYEQYF. The DNA for the CDR3 is TGCGCCAGCAGCGGCACAGGGGGGGAATACGAGCAGTACTTC. The variable domain in full, completed from reference TRBV5-1 and TRBJ2-7, reads KAGVTQTPRYLIKTRGQQVTLSCSPISGHRSVSWYQQTPGQGLQFLFEYFSETQRNKGNFPGRFSGRQFSNSRSEMNVSTLELGDSALYLCASSGTGGEYEQYFGPGTRLTVT.

The chain has TRBV18 and TRBJ2-1; TRBD1 is a possible D gene (5 bases). Trimming took off 3 bases at V and 5 bases at J, with 14 bases between the two ends. CDR1 KGHSH and CDR2 LQKENI come from the germline V gene. This CDR3 is built from 15 residues. DNA of the CDR3: TGTGCCAGCTCACCCGCCGTCCAGGGCAACAATGAGCAGTTCTTC. As protein: CASSPAVQGNNEQFF.

The chain couples TRBV9 to TRBJ1-1, with TRBD1 identical over 8 bases. CDR3 length: 14 residues. The V segment lost 0 bases and the J segment 6 bases; nucleotides outside the gene matches: 4. Germline CDR1 and CDR2: SGDLS and YYNGEE. CDR3 coding DNA: TGTGCCAGCAGCGTAGATGACAGGGGCGCTGAAGCTTTCTTT. Residues: CASSVDDRGAEAFF.

The rearrangement uses TRBV7-2 and TRBJ1-5; the match to TRBD1 covers 9 bases. The trim removed 1 base at V and 2 bases at J, leaving 9 bases unmatched. Per the germline V gene, CDR1 is SGHTA and CDR2 is FQGNSA. CDR3 length equals 18 residues. The CDR3 bases are TGTGCCAGCAGCTTAGTTGGGACAGGGATGATGGGCAATCAGCCCCAGCATTTT. This gives the protein CASSLVGTGMMGNQPQHF.

This clone was counted only a few times. The chain is built from TRBV6-5 and TRBJ1-6, with 9 bases fitting TRBD1. Germline CDR1 and CDR2: MNHEY and SVGAGI. V dropped 0 bases and J dropped 7; count of bases not matched to a gene: 4. CDR3 length equals 16 residues. As DNA, the CDR3 is TGTGCCAGCAGTTACTCGCTAGGACAGGGGAATTCACCCCTCCACTTT. The encoded protein is CASSYSLGQGNSPLHF.

This clone was counted only a few times. This chain uses TRBV4-1 with TRBJ1-1; the match to TRBD1 covers 8 bases. Germline CDR1 MGHRA, CDR2 YSYEKL. The CDR3 has 16 residues. V was pared by 2 bases and J by 2 bases, with 7 bases of the junction left unmatched. The CDR3 loop reads CASSQILQGGNTEAFF. The CDR3 DNA reads TGCGCCAGCAGCCAAATCCTACAGGGGGGAAACACTGAAGCTTTCTTT.